This TCR beta chain stems from a study of blood T cell repertoires in COVID-19. About the study: Acute and convalescent COVID-19 samples came from the United States, Italy and Spain. T cells, B-cell-depleted T cells, or PBMCs supplied cDNA or gDNA.

Authors' analysis steps: Amplification of reference gene primers was used by the study to estimate nucleated cell counts. Assay: immunoSEQ multiplex PCR; the TCRdb copy retains only in-frame clones and omits some. Clonal size and the V and J genes are those of that table, whereas D and trimming came from the DNA. The table records about 250,000 clones, roughly 80% of them present only once. CDR3 length: 18 residues. V was trimmed by 6 bases and J by 3 bases, leaving 26 bases between them. Germline CDR1 reads MNHEY; CDR2 reads SVGEGT. This receptor was taken from an elderly man with acute or convalescent COVID-19. The gene calls are TRBV6-2 or TRBV6-3 and TRBJ2-5; D may be TRBD1 (6 bases). The sequenced sample was peripheral blood. CDR3 in amino acids: CASSSTARFHRDKETQYF. CDR3 sequence (DNA): TGTGCCAGCAGCTCCACCGCGCGCTTTCACCGGGACAAAGAGACCCAGTACTTC.